This TCR beta chain stems from a study of vaccination and CD4 T cells after COVID-19. Across the whole study: Culture controls were given either a CEFX pool, an HIV-1 Nef pool, or no peptide.

To note about this clonotype: Its target is not known.

CDR3 length equals 13 residues. Trimming shortened V by 5 bases and J by 8 bases, and 15 bases separated the two germline ends. The germline V gene encodes CDR1 SGHTA and CDR2 FQGNSA. Specified treatment: approximately nine-day PBMC culture with coronavirus spike peptide pools or control peptides (ViraFEST assay). Once obtained from cultured CD4+ T cells, the DNA was sequenced using the Oncomine TCR Beta short-read assay. TCRdb itself ran the PCR reads through MiXCR, one entry per CDR3 protein. The data show 25,000 or so distinct CDR3 sequences, 45% to 65% seen once. V is TRBV7-2 and J is TRBJ1-2, with D maybe TRBD1 (5 bases). Source material: CD4+ T cells from blood, cultured in vitro. The source of this sequence is a human donor who had recovered from COVID-19. CDR3 sequence (DNA): TGTGCCAGCAGCCACGGGGCCTCTGACGGCTACACCTTC. Translated, it gives CASSHGASDGYTF.